This T cell receptor beta chain was sequenced during a study of cytomegalovirus exposure and HLA in healthy donors. This clone was detected only a few times. The antigen remains unidentified. Sequencing was performed with immunoSEQ multiplex PCR; in TCRdb, only in-frame clones are kept and a portion is missing. The table has 300,000 to 400,000 clones, roughly 85% seen once. Study findings and constraints: The study labeled approximately 150 TCR beta chains cytomegalovirus-associated. Cytomegalovirus status was reportedly diagnosed by the classifier with high specificity and sensitivity.

The donors were part of the validation cohort, which consisted of more than 90 subjects and was separate from the first cohort of hundreds of subjects. This CDR3 spans 15 amino acids. Losses at the gene ends were 7 bases for V and 10 bases for J; bases not matched to a gene: 13. The germline V gene encodes CDR1 MNHNS and CDR2 SASEGT. The rearrangement joins TRBV6-1 to TRBJ1-6; 7 bases line up with TRBD1. Sequencing was done on a sample of PBMCs. This TCR derives from a woman aged 18-30 years in good health and CMV-seronegative. CDR3 coding DNA: TGTGCCAGCATCACAGGGGCAGGAAGTGAATCACCCCTCCACTTT. Its protein is CASITGAGSESPLHF.